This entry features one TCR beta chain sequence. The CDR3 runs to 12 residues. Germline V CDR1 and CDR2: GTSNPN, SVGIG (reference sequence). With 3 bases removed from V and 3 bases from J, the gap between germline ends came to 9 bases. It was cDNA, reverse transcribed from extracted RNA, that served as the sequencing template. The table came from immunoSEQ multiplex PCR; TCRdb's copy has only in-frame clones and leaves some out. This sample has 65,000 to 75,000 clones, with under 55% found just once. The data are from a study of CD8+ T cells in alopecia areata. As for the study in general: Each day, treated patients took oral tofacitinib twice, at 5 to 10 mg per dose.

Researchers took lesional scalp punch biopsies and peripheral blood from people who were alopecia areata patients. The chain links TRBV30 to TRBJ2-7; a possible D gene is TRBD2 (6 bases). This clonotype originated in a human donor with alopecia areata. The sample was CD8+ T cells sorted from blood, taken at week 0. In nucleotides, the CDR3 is TGTGCCTGGAGGGAGGGGTTCTACGAGCAGTACTTC. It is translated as CAWREGFYEQYF.